The rows below give T cell receptor beta chains drawn from one sample of a study of Graves' ophthalmopathy and Graves' hyperthyroidism. TCRdb reprocessed the multiplex PCR reads via MiXCR and lists one record per CDR3 protein. The top ten hold 3% to 4% of the sample, which has more than 550,000 distinct CDR3 sequences, about 40% seen once. Sequenced: peripheral blood. The receptors derive from an adult man with Graves' ophthalmopathy. Each CDR3 is given with its conserved first and last residue. Fields, in order: D gene, V gene, J gene, clone size, CDR3 DNA, CDR3 protein. The D gene is left open where the match is weak. Where a row states a size, it is once, few, many or the class of an expanded clone; other rows omit it.

D: TRBD1
V: TRBV29-1
J: TRBJ2-7
size: once
DNA: TGCAGCGTTACCGGACAGGGCACCTACGAGCAGTACTTC
CDR3: CSVTGQGTYEQYF

D: -
V: TRBV5-1
J: TRBJ2-5
size: -
DNA: TGCGCCAGCAGCTCTACCAACATCCAAGAGACCCAGTACTTC
CDR3: CASSSTNIQETQYF

D: -
V: TRBV7-2
J: TRBJ1-3
size: -
DNA: TGTGCCAGCAGCCCACGGGTTGGTCCGACGGGATACACCATATATTTT
CDR3: CASSPRVGPTGYTIYF

D: -
V: TRBV5-1
J: TRBJ2-7
size: few
DNA: TGCGCCAGCAGCTTGGCGGCAGGGTGGGTCTACGAGCAGTACTTC
CDR3: CASSLAAGWVYEQYF

D: TRBD2
V: TRBV7-9
J: TRBJ2-7
size: -
DNA: TGTGCCAGCAGCCAGGAGACGGGAGGCGAGCAGTACTTC
CDR3: CASSQETGGEQYF

D: TRBD1
V: TRBV12-3/TRBV12-4
J: TRBJ1-3
size: -
DNA: TGTGCCAGCACCCTCCCGGGACAGGGAAACACCATATATTTT
CDR3: CASTLPGQGNTIYF

D: TRBD1
V: TRBV7-2
J: TRBJ2-7
size: many
DNA: TGTGCCAGCAGCCCGGGACAGGCGGCCTACGAGCAGTACTTC
CDR3: CASSPGQAAYEQYF

D: -
V: TRBV27
J: TRBJ2-7
size: -
DNA: TGTGCCAGCTCAAATGGTGGTAAGAACGAGCAGTACTTC
CDR3: CASSNGGKNEQYF

D: -
V: TRBV9
J: TRBJ2-5
size: many
DNA: TGTGCCAGCGCCCCGGGGTTTTCAGAGACCCAGTACTTC
CDR3: CASAPGFSETQYF

D: -
V: TRBV30
J: TRBJ2-7
size: few
DNA: TGTGCCTGGAGTTCTAGACTAGAAACTAAGTACTTC
CDR3: CAWSSRLETKYF

D: -
V: TRBV2
J: TRBJ2-2
size: -
DNA: TGTGCCAGCAGTGATAACGGGGCCGGGGAGCTGTTTTTT
CDR3: CASSDNGAGELFF

D: -
V: TRBV14
J: TRBJ2-2
size: many
DNA: TGTGCCAGCAGCCAGATGGCGTCCACCGGGGAGCTGTTTTTT
CDR3: CASSQMASTGELFF

D: -
V: TRBV6-5
J: TRBJ1-2
size: many
DNA: TGTGCCAGCAGCCAAGGTGAAGGCTACACCTTC
CDR3: CASSQGEGYTF

D: TRBD1
V: TRBV5-4
J: TRBJ2-6
size: -
DNA: TGTGCCAGCAGTTGGGGGGACAGGGAGGGCACTGGGGCCAACGTCCTGACTTTC
CDR3: CASSWGDREGTGANVLTF

D: TRBD1
V: TRBV2
J: TRBJ2-7
size: many
DNA: TGTGCCAGCACTGAGACAGGGCCCTCGCACTTC
CDR3: CASTETGPSHF

D: -
V: TRBV9
J: TRBJ2-2
size: -
DNA: TGTGCCAGCAGCGCCCGTTGGGGGACGGGGAGCTCGAACACCGGGGAGCTGTTTTTT
CDR3: CASSARWGTGSSNTGELFF

D: TRBD1
V: TRBV9
J: TRBJ1-2
size: many
DNA: TGTGCCAGCAGCGTAGTGACAGGGTCGGGTGACTATGGCTACACCTTC
CDR3: CASSVVTGSGDYGYTF

D: -
V: TRBV12-5
J: TRBJ1-1
size: many
DNA: TGTGCTAGTGGTTTGGTGACTGAAGCTTTCTTT
CDR3: CASGLVTEAFF

D: TRBD2
V: TRBV7-2
J: TRBJ2-7
size: many
DNA: TGTGCCAGCAGCTTATACGCTAGCGGTTCCTACGAGCAGTACTTC
CDR3: CASSLYASGSYEQYF

D: TRBD2
V: TRBV25-1
J: TRBJ2-3
size: -
DNA: TGTGCCAGCAGTGAATATACAGCGGGGGGAGTCACAGATACGCAGTATTTT
CDR3: CASSEYTAGGVTDTQYF

D: -
V: TRBV6-5
J: TRBJ1-1
size: -
DNA: TGTGCCAGCAGTTACTCGAGGAGACCCTACACTGAAGCTTTCTTT
CDR3: CASSYSRRPYTEAFF

D: -
V: TRBV7-9
J: TRBJ2-2
size: many
DNA: TGTGCCAGCATCACTACGACCGGGGAGCTGTTTTTT
CDR3: CASITTTGELFF

D: -
V: TRBV10-3
J: TRBJ1-3
size: -
DNA: TGTGCCATCACCGGGGACCCTGGAAACACCATATATTTT
CDR3: CAITGDPGNTIYF